The 24 T cell receptor beta chains below come from one sample, sequenced in a study of cytomegalovirus exposure and HLA in healthy donors. The method was immunoSEQ multiplex PCR; TCRdb's version includes in-frame clones alone and lacks a portion of them. The sample includes 150,000 to 200,000 clones, over 80% seen only once; the top ten take over 2%. The specimen was PBMCs. The receptors were gathered from a man younger than 40 in good health and CMV-seropositive.

This chain links TRBV6-6 with TRBJ2-5, with no clear D. V gave up 5 bases and J gave up 0 bases, with 4 bases separating them. Germline V gives CDR1 MNHNY, CDR2 SVGAGI (reference sequence). The CDR3 totals 12 residues. CDR3 amino acids: CASSQYQETQYF. The CDR3 nucleotides read TGTGCCAGCAGTCAGTACCAAGAGACCCAGTACTTC.

Many counts were recorded for this clone. The rearrangement joins TRBV9 to TRBJ2-2; 9 positions match TRBD1. From germline, CDR1 is SGDLS and CDR2 YYNGEE. V gave up 2 bases and J gave up 0 bases; unmatched junction bases: 8. The length of the CDR3 is 18 residues. In DNA, the CDR3 is TGTGCCAGCAGCGTTCCCCGGTGGGACAGGGCGAACACCGGGGAGCTGTTTTTT. This gives the protein CASSVPRWDRANTGELFF.

The genes are TRBV9 and TRBJ2-1; 10 bases are shared with TRBD2. The CDR3 loop spans 16 amino acids. Losses at the gene ends were 0 bases for V and 9 bases for J; bases not matched to a gene: 9. Per the germline V gene, CDR1 is SGDLS and CDR2 is YYNGEE. The CDR3 reads CASSVVGLAGAGEQFF. The CDR3 coding sequence is TGTGCCAGCAGCGTAGTTGGCCTAGCGGGGGCAGGTGAGCAGTTCTTC.

This clone is a singleton in its sample. The chain combines TRBV30 with TRBJ1-5; TRBD1 aligns across 7 bases. The CDR3 is 16 amino acids. The germline V gene has CDR1 GTSNPN and CDR2 SVGIG (reference sequence). J lost 0 bases, V lost 1 base, and 6 bases had no gene match. CDR3 in amino acids: CAWSEGTAYSNQPQHF. In nucleotides, the CDR3 is TGTGCCTGGAGTGAAGGGACAGCCTATAGCAATCAGCCCCAGCATTTT.

V is TRBV1 and J is TRBJ2-3; TRBD2, the table's D call, was not compared with the DNA. TRBV1 constitutes a pseudogene. This CDR3 has 13 amino acids. The DNA of the CDR3 is TGCACCAGCCTCGGGGGGGCGGCAGATACGCAGTATTTT. Translated, it gives CTSLGGAADTQYF.

The chain combines TRBV5-1 with TRBJ2-2; TRBD1 matches at 10 bases. The germline CDR1 and CDR2 sequences are SGHRS and YFSETQ. Trimming removed 3 bases from V and 6 bases from J; junction bases left unmatched: 11. This CDR3 has 17 residues. The DNA of the CDR3 is TGCGCCAGCAGCTCCTCCTGGACAGGGGGGGTGGCCGGGGAGCTGTTTTTT. Its translation is CASSSSWTGGVAGELFF. The complete variable domain, with remaining parts taken from reference TRBV5-1 and TRBJ2-2, reads KAGVTQTPRYLIKTRGQQVTLSCSPISGHRSVSWYQQTPGQGLQFLFEYFSETQRNKGNFPGRFSGRQFSNSRSEMNVSTLELGDSALYLCASSSSWTGGVAGELFFGEGSRLTVL.

The V call is TRBV9, the J call TRBJ2-3; D perhaps matches TRBD1 (6 bases). Trimming left V 2 bases short and J 1 base short, with 11 bases between. There are 15 residues in the CDR3. Germline values: CDR1 SGDLS, CDR2 YYNGEE. The DNA for the CDR3 is TGTGCCAGCAGCGTTGGGGGCCCCGGCACAGATACGCAGTATTTT. The encoded protein is CASSVGGPGTDTQYF.

This chain joins TRBV6-5 and TRBJ2-3, with 12 bases fitting TRBD2. The CDR3 sequence is 15 residues long. The germline gives CDR1 MNHEY, CDR2 SVGAGI. V shed 5 bases and J 2 bases; nucleotides not matched to a gene: 2. In DNA, the CDR3 is TGTGCCAGCAGTCTAGCGGGGGGGGACACAGATACGCAGTATTTT. Amino acid sequence: CASSLAGGDTDTQYF.

This sequence joins TRBV19 and TRBJ2-7; D may be TRBD2 (6 bases). From germline, CDR1 is LNHDA and CDR2 SQIVND (reference sequence). This CDR3 has 14 amino acids. The V gene lost 9 bases and the J gene lost 5 bases, with 20 bases spanning the gap. DNA for the CDR3: TGTGCCAGCCAAGTCGGCCCCGGAGGGAACGAGCAGTACTTC. This sequence encodes CASQVGPGGNEQYF.

The chain combines TRBV18 with TRBJ1-1; D not resolved. This CDR3 comprises 15 residues. The ends were cut back, 2 bases at V and 4 bases at J, with 14 bases in the middle. Germline-derived CDR1 and CDR2 are KGHSH and LQKENI. CDR3 nucleotide sequence: TGTGCCAGCTCACCAGCCGGGATGGCGGGCACTGAAGCTTTCTTT. Translated, it gives CASSPAGMAGTEAFF.

This clone was observed a few times. The chain joins TRBV5-6 to TRBJ1-6, with D possibly TRBD1 on 5 matching bases. This CDR3 has 15 amino acids. V lost 0 bases, J lost 11 bases, and 15 bases lay in between. CDR1 is SGHDT and CDR2 is YYEEEE in the germline V gene. CDR3 coding DNA: TGTGCCAGCAGCTTGGGCCCCCAGGGAAATACACCCCTCCACTTT. Residues: CASSLGPQGNTPLHF.

The gene calls are TRBV19 and TRBJ1-4; D uncertain. Per the germline V gene, CDR1 is LNHDA and CDR2 is SQIVND (reference sequence). The CDR3 spans 14 residues. The V end lost 5 bases, the J end lost 5 bases, and 12 bases lay between the germline ends. CDR3 DNA sequence: TGTGCCAGTAGTCGATTCGTCCGGAATGAAAAACTGTTTTTT. Protein: CASSRFVRNEKLFF.

This clone was recorded a few times. V is TRBV7-9 and J is TRBJ2-7; 11 nucleotides align to TRBD2. The germline gives CDR1 SEHNR, CDR2 FQNEAQ (reference sequence). Trimming cost V 0 bases and J 1 base; bases outside gene matches: 5. The CDR3 contains 17 residues. CDR3 protein: CASSLATWTSGSYEQYF. CDR3 coding DNA: TGTGCCAGCAGCTTAGCTACCTGGACTAGCGGGTCCTACGAGCAGTACTTC.

The chain employs TRBV5-1 and TRBJ2-7; unclear D gene. The CDR3 loop spans 13 amino acids. Deletions cut 2 bases from V and 2 bases from J, with 8 bases between. Germline CDR1 reads SGHRS; CDR2 reads YFSETQ. This CDR3 reads CASSFRQPYEQYF. As DNA, the CDR3 is TGCGCCAGCAGCTTCAGACAACCCTACGAGCAGTACTTC.

This chain uses TRBV27 with TRBJ1-2; 8 nucleotides align to TRBD1. The germline V gene has CDR1 MNHEY and CDR2 SMNVEV (reference sequence). The V gene end was trimmed by 5 bases and the J gene end by 4 bases; junction bases not matched to a gene: 6. This CDR3 spans 14 amino acids. For the CDR3, the DNA is TGTGCCAGCAGTCCCTGGACAGGGCTCTATGGCTACACCTTC. Protein sequence: CASSPWTGLYGYTF.

The chain joins TRBV5-7 to TRBJ1-4, with D possibly matching TRBD1 (5 bases). TRBV5-7 is sorted into the ORF group, with uncertain function. The CDR3 is 15 amino acids. The V and J ends lost 4 bases and 6 bases respectively, with 16 bases between them. The CDR3 loop reads CASSVTDKWHEKLFF. CDR3 nucleotides: TGTGCCAGCAGCGTAACGGACAAATGGCATGAAAAACTGTTTTTT.

This clone was seen a handful of times. The chain couples TRBV4-3 to TRBJ2-3; 10 nucleotides align to TRBD2. This CDR3 has 15 residues. Trimming cost V 0 bases and J 8 bases; bases outside gene matches: 5. The germline V gene encodes CDR1 LGHNA and CDR2 YSLEER. CDR3 nucleotides: TGCGCCAGCAGCCAAGAGGCTAGCGGGGGAGGTACGCAGTATTTT. Translating it yields CASSQEASGGGTQYF.

The sample holds one count of this clone. The chain combines TRBV6-5 with TRBJ1-1; D gene uncertain. This CDR3 contains 13 residues. Trimming removed 2 bases from V and 3 bases from J, with 7 bases in between. Looked up from germline, CDR1 is MNHEY and CDR2 is SVGAGI. The CDR3 bases are TGTGCCAGCAGTTACCTCGGGGACACTGAAGCTTTCTTT. This gives the protein CASSYLGDTEAFF.

The chain recombines TRBV30 with TRBJ2-1; D might be TRBD2 (6 bases). Germline V gene lookup returns CDR1 GTSNPN and CDR2 SVGIG (reference sequence). This CDR3 comprises 11 residues. Trimming cost V 1 base and J 9 bases, with 7 bases left between them. The CDR3 spells CAWSGGIEQFF. CDR3 bases: TGTGCCTGGAGTGGCGGGATTGAGCAGTTCTTC.

The chain employs TRBV29-1 and TRBJ2-1; D perhaps matches TRBD2 (6 bases). Germline lookup yields CDR1 SQVTM and CDR2 ANQGSEA. V lost 1 base and J 0 bases, leaving 10 bases between the germline ends. There are 15 residues in the CDR3. CDR3 region: CSVEARGSSYNEQFF. CDR3 bases: TGCAGCGTTGAAGCACGGGGGAGCTCCTACAATGAGCAGTTCTTC.

This rearrangement joins TRBV7-9 to TRBJ1-1, with TRBD1 matching over 9 bases. The CDR3 runs 16 residues. Germline lookup yields CDR1 SEHNR and CDR2 FQNEAQ (reference sequence). The J segment lost 1 base and the V segment lost 5 bases, leaving 8 bases of the junction unmatched. CDR3 protein: CASSPQKGQGNTEAFF. CDR3 bases: TGTGCCAGCAGCCCACAGAAGGGACAGGGGAACACTGAAGCTTTCTTT. Complete variable domain (other parts from reference TRBV7-9 and TRBJ1-1): DTGVSQNPRHKITKRGQNVTFRCDPISEHNRLYWYRQTLGQGPEFLTYFQNEAQLEKSRLLSDRFSAERPKGSFSTLEIQRTEQGDSAMYLCASSPQKGQGNTEAFFGQGTRLTVV.

J is TRBJ1-1 and V is TRBV6-4; D call uncertain. Germline-derived CDR1 and CDR2 are MRHNA and SNTAGT. CDR3 length: 16 residues. The V end lost 4 bases, the J end lost 0 bases, and 15 bases lay between the germline ends. CDR3 in DNA: TGTGCCAGCAGTGGTCGGCCGGGAGCCATGAACACTGAAGCTTTCTTT. Translation gives CASSGRPGAMNTEAFF.

Comment on this clone: This same CDR3 is encoded by further DNA sequences in the sample. The chain joins TRBV5-6 to TRBJ2-2; possibly TRBD2 for D (7 bases). CDR3 length: 14 amino acids. From germline, CDR1 is SGHDT and CDR2 YYEEEE. V was pared by 5 bases and J by 6 bases, with 14 bases between. CDR3 protein: CASSPGGGAGELFF. CDR3 coding DNA: TGTGCCAGCAGTCCGGGGGGCGGGGCCGGGGAGCTGTTTTTT.

The rearrangement uses TRBV18 and TRBJ2-3, with TRBD2 identical over 11 bases. After removal of 2 bases from V and 2 bases from J, the junction contained 9 bases not matched to a gene. The germline CDR1 and CDR2 sequences are KGHSH and LQKENI. The CDR3 is 18 amino acids. CDR3 coding DNA: TGTGCCAGCTCACCAGATCACCTAGCGGGGGGCCCCACAGATACGCAGTATTTT. Translation: CASSPDHLAGGPTDTQYF. Together with reference TRBV18 and TRBJ2-3, the CDR3 gives the full variable domain: NAGVMQNPRHLVRRRGQEARLRCSPMKGHSHVYWYRQLPEEGLKFMVYLQKENIIDESGMPKERFSAEFPKEGPSILRIQQVVRGDSAAYFCASSPDHLAGGPTDTQYFGPGTRLTVL.